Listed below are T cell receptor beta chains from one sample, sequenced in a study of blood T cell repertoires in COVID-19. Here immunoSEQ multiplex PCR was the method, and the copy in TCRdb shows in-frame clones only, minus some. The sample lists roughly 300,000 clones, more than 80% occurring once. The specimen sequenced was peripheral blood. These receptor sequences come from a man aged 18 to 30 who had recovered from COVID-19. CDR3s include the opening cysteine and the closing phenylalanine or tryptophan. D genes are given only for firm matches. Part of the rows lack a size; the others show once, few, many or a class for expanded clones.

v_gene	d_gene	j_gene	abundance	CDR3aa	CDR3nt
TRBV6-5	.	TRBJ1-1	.	CASSYVGATEAFF	TGTGCCAGCAGCTACGTGGGGGCCACTGAAGCTTTCTTT
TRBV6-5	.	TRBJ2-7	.	CASSQLQDYEQYF	TGTGCCAGCAGCCAATTACAAGATTACGAGCAGTACTTC
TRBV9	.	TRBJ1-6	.	CASSARGFPRDNSPLHF	TGTGCCAGCAGCGCCAGGGGATTCCCTCGGGATAATTCACCCCTCCACTTT
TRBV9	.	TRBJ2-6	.	CASRDRPGLSNSGANVLTF	TGTGCCAGCAGAGACAGACCGGGACTTTCAAATTCTGGGGCCAACGTCCTGACTTTC
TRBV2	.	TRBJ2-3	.	CASRRAAPVDTQYF	TGTGCCAGCAGGAGGGCCGCCCCTGTGGATACGCAGTATTTT
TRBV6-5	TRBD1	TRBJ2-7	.	CASNLGQGAYEQYF	TGTGCCAGCAACCTGGGACAGGGGGCTTACGAGCAGTACTTC
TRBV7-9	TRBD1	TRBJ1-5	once	CASSLGSGQGIGQPQHF	TGTGCCAGCAGCTTAGGGTCGGGACAGGGGATAGGTCAGCCCCAGCATTTT
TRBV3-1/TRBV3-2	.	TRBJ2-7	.	CASSQDLRTGISYEQYF	TGTGCCAGCAGCCAAGATCTGAGGACGGGGATTTCTTACGAGCAGTACTTC
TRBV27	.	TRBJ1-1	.	CASSNRANTEAFF	TGTGCCAGCAGTAACAGGGCGAACACTGAAGCTTTCTTT
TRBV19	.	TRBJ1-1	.	CASSQGSGAEAFF	TGTGCCAGTAGTCAGGGTAGCGGGGCTGAAGCTTTCTTT
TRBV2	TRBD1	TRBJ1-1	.	CASRRPQGENTEAFF	TGTGCCAGCAGGAGACCCCAGGGGGAGAACACTGAAGCTTTCTTT
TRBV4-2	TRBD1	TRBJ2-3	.	CASSQEAGTGVLDTQYF	TGTGCCAGCAGCCAAGAAGCGGGGACAGGGGTTCTAGATACGCAGTATTTT
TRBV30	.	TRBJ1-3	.	CACPSTGNTIYF	TGTGCCTGCCCGTCTACTGGAAACACCATATATTTT
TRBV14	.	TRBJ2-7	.	CASSQKAGFEQYF	TGTGCCAGCAGCCAAAAGGCGGGGTTCGAGCAGTACTTC